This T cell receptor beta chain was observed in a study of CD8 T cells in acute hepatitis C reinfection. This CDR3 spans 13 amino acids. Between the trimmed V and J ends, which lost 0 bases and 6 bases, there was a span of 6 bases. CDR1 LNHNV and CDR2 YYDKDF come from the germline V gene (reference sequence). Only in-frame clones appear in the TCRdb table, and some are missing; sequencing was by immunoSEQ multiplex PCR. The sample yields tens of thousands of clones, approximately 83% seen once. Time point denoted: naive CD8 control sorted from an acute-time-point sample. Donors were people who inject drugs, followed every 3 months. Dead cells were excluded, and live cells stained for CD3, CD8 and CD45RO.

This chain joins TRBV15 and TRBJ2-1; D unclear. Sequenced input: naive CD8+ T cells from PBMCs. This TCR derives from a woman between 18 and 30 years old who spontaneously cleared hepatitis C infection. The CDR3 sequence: CATSRDNGNEQFF. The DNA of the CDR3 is TGTGCCACCAGCAGAGACAACGGCAATGAGCAGTTCTTC. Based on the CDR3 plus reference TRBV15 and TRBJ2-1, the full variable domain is DAMVIQNPRYQVTQFGKPVTLSCSQTLNHNVMYWYQQKSSQAPKLLFHYYDKDFNNEADTPDNFQSRRPNTSFCFLDIRSPGLGDTAMYLCATSRDNGNEQFFGPGTRLTVL.